What follows is one T cell receptor beta chain and its context. The antigen is not known. Some clones are missing from TCRdb's copy, which holds only in-frame ones; the method was immunoSEQ multiplex PCR. The sample has 110,000 to 150,000 clones; 92% are singletons. These data belong to a study of T cell responses to AZD1222 COVID-19 vaccine. Study-level points and caveats: Rises in breadth and depth of Spike-specific TCRs came after two AZD1222 doses.

Trimming removed 4 bases at V and 4 bases at J, with 13 bases between. Germline CDR1 GTSNPN, CDR2 SVGIG (reference sequence). This CDR3 is built from 13 residues. This receptor was taken from an adult who received the AZD1222 COVID-19 vaccine. Sequenced material: peripheral blood, taken 28 days after the second AZD1222 dose. The chain carries TRBV30 and TRBJ1-1, with D unresolved. The CDR3 sequence: CAWNWASGTEAFF. CDR3 DNA sequence: TGTGCCTGGAACTGGGCGTCGGGCACTGAAGCTTTCTTT.